This is a list of T cell receptor beta chains from one sample in a study of cytomegalovirus exposure and HLA in healthy donors. TCRdb's copy holds only in-frame clones and misses some; the assay was immunoSEQ multiplex PCR. The sample has roughly 110,000 clones, 67% seen once. The sequencing input was PBMCs. The source of these receptors is a man aged 18 to 30 in good health and CMV-seropositive. Both conserved end residues are part of each CDR3. Fields, in order: clone size, D gene, J gene, V gene, CDR3 DNA, CDR3 protein. A D gene is named only where the DNA matches it firmly. The size field is filled for only some rows; it gives once, few, many or a size class.

>-|TRBD1|TRBJ1-2|TRBV7-3
TGTGCCAGCAGCTCGAGTTGGGACAGGGGGCGCGACTATGGCTACACCTTC
CASSSSWDRGRDYGYTF
>-|TRBD1|TRBJ2-1|TRBV28
TGTGCCAGCAGTTCCCCGGGACAGGGAGACAATGAGCAGTTCTTC
CASSSPGQGDNEQFF
>-|-|TRBJ1-2|TRBV4-2
TGTGCCAGCAGCCAGGGGGCCTATGGCTACACCTTC
CASSQGAYGYTF
>-|-|TRBJ1-4|TRBV30
TGTGCCTGGAGCCGGGACTCCGCGGTGTTTTTT
CAWSRDSAVFF
>-|-|TRBJ2-7|TRBV5-4
TGTGCCAGCAGCTTGGTGGACGGAGGATACGAGCAGTACTTC
CASSLVDGGYEQYF
>-|TRBD1|TRBJ2-6|TRBV7-2
TGTGCCAGCAGCCCGACAGGGGCAGGAGGGGCCAACGTCCTGACTTTC
CASSPTGAGGANVLTF
>once|-|TRBJ2-5|TRBV4-2
TGTGCCAGCAGCCAAGATGTCGGGGGGCACCAAGAGACCCAGTACTTC
CASSQDVGGHQETQYF
>-|TRBD1|TRBJ1-2|TRBV28
TGTGCCAGCAGTACGCTCCGTTGGGACAGGCCCAACTTTGGCTATGGCTACACCTTC
CASSTLRWDRPNFGYGYTF
>-|TRBD1|TRBJ2-5|TRBV28
TGTGCCAGCAGCCAAGACAGGGGAGGTTGGGAGACCCAGTACTTC
CASSQDRGGWETQYF
>-|-|TRBJ1-2|TRBV19
TGTGCCAGTAGTATCCAGGCAAGGTATGGCTACACCTTC
CASSIQARYGYTF
>-|-|TRBJ1-4|TRBV6-5
TGTGCCAGCAGTTACTCACCCGTGAGTGTTGAAAAACTGTTTTTT
CASSYSPVSVEKLFF
>-|-|TRBJ2-2|TRBV9
TGTGCCAGCAGCGTAGCACTAACCTCAAACACCGGGGAGCTGTTTTTT
CASSVALTSNTGELFF
>few|TRBD1|TRBJ1-4|TRBV6-5
TGTGCCAGCAGTTACTGGGACAGGGGGCAAGATGAAAAACTGTTTTTT
CASSYWDRGQDEKLFF
>few|TRBD2|TRBJ2-3|TRBV7-9
TGTGCCAGCAGCTTTGGACTAGCGGGTAGCACAGATACGCAGTATTTT
CASSFGLAGSTDTQYF
>-|-|TRBJ2-6|TRBV6-1
TGTGCCAGCAGTGAATGGGAGGAAGAGGAACTCTCTGGGGCCAACGTCCTGACTTTC
CASSEWEEEELSGANVLTF
>-|-|TRBJ2-2|TRBV7-2
TGTGCCAGCAGCACCAGGGGTCCGAACACCGGGGAGCTGTTTTTT
CASSTRGPNTGELFF
>-|TRBD2|TRBJ2-1|TRBV6-1
TGTGCCAGCCTGGGCGGGGGGCCAGACAATGAGCAGTTCTTC
CASLGGGPDNEQFF
>-|TRBD1|TRBJ1-2|TRBV27
TGTGCCAGCTCATTGGGACAGGGTTCTTGTGGCTACACCTTC
CASSLGQGSCGYTF
>-|TRBD2|TRBJ2-7|TRBV19
TGTGCCAGCCGCGAATCGCGGGGGAAGCGCGAGCAGTACTTC
CASRESRGKREQYF
>-|-|TRBJ2-2|TRBV7-3
TGTGCCAGCAGCCCTATAATTCCCGGGGAGCTGTTTTTT
CASSPIIPGELFF
>-|TRBD2|TRBJ2-7|TRBV14
TGTGCCAGCAGCCGAACTAGCGGGTACGAGCAGTACTTC
CASSRTSGYEQYF
>few|TRBD1|TRBJ1-5|TRBV10-3
TGTGCCATCAGTGAGGTCGGGACAGAACCTTATAGCAATCAGCCCCAGCATTTT
CAISEVGTEPYSNQPQHF